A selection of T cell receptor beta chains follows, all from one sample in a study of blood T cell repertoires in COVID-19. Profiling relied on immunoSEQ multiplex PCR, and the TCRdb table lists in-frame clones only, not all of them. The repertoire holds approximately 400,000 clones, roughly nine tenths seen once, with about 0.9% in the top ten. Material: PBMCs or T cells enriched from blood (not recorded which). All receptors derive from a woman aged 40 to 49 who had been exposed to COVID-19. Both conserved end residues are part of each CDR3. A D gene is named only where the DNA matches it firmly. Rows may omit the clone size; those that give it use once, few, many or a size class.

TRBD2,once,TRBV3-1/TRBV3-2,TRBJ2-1,CASSQGPHTSGGDNEQFF,TGTGCCAGCAGCCAAGGCCCCCACACTAGCGGGGGTGACAATGAGCAGTTCTTC
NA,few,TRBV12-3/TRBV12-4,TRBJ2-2,CASSLAQAGELFF,TGTGCCAGCAGTTTAGCGCAGGCCGGGGAGCTGTTTTTT
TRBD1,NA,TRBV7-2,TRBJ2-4,CASSLAGQQNIQYF,TGTGCCAGCAGCTTAGCGGGACAGCAAAACATTCAGTACTTC
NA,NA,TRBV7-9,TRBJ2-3,CASSPAGVRERGPDTQYF,TGTGCCAGCAGCCCCGCCGGGGTTCGGGAGAGGGGCCCAGATACGCAGTATTTT
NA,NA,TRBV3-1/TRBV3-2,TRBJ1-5,CASSQGNRNSNQPQHF,TGTGCCAGCAGCCAAGGTAACAGGAATAGCAATCAGCCCCAGCATTTT
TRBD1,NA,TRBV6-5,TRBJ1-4,CASSPTGTGGEKLFF,TGTGCCAGCAGTCCCACCGGGACAGGGGGTGAAAAACTGTTTTTT
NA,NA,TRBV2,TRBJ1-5,CASSKGPGGGNQPQHF,TGTGCCAGCAGTAAAGGACCCGGAGGGGGCAATCAGCCCCAGCATTTT
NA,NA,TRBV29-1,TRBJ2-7,CSVNDPSSYEQYF,TGCAGCGTTAATGATCCGAGCTCCTACGAGCAGTACTTC
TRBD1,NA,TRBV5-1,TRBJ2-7,CASSLVQGAGEQYF,TGCGCCAGCAGCTTGGTACAGGGGGCTGGTGAGCAGTACTTC
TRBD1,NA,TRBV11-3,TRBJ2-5,CASSSRDSQETQYF,TGTGCCAGCAGCTCCCGGGACAGCCAAGAGACCCAGTACTTC
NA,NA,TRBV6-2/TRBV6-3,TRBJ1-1,CASSSTLAGNTEAFF,TGTGCCAGCAGTTCCACCCTAGCGGGAAACACTGAAGCTTTCTTT
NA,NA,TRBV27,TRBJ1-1,CASSLRGGYTEAFF,TGTGCCAGCAGTCTCCGGGGAGGGTACACTGAAGCTTTCTTT
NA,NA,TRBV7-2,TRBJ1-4,CASSLGQTTNEKLFF,TGTGCCAGCAGCTTAGGACAGACAACTAATGAAAAACTGTTTTTT
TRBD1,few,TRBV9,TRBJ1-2,CASSETGGTGGYTF,TGTGCCAGCAGCGAAACAGGGGGCACTGGTGGCTACACCTTC
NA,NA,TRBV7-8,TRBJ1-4,CASSLRGGRGNEKLFF,TGTGCCAGCAGTTTGAGGGGGGGCAGGGGTAATGAAAAACTGTTTTTT
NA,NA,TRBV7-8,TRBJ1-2,CASSLGGNNYGYTF,TGTGCCAGCAGCTTAGGCGGGAATAACTATGGCTACACCTTC
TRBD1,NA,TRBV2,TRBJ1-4,CASRFRGQKRTNEKLFF,TGTGCCAGCAGATTCAGGGGGCAAAAGAGGACTAATGAAAAACTGTTTTTT
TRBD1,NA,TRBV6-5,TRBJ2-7,CASSYSRDRLHEQYF,TGTGCCAGCAGTTACTCCCGGGACAGGCTCCACGAGCAGTACTTC
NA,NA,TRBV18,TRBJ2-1,CASSPLRRDAEQFF,TGTGCCAGCTCACCACTGAGGCGGGACGCCGAGCAGTTCTTC
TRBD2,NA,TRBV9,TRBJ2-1,CASSVARLAGIYNEQFF,TGTGCCAGCAGCGTAGCCAGACTAGCGGGAATCTACAATGAGCAGTTCTTC
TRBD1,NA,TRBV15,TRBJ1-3,CATRQGRWSGNTIYF,TGTGCCACCCGACAGGGAAGATGGTCTGGAAACACCATATATTTT
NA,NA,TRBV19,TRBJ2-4,CASSTVAKNIQYF,TGTGCCAGTAGTACAGTAGCCAAAAACATTCAGTACTTC
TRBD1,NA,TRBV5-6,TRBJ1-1,CASSLGTGEAFF,TGTGCCAGCAGCTTGGGGACAGGTGAAGCTTTCTTT
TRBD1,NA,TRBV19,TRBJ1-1,CASSIDTTGVRTEAFF,TGTGCCAGTAGTATAGACACAACAGGGGTTAGAACTGAAGCTTTCTTT
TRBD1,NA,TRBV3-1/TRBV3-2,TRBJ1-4,CASSLLGQGATNEKLFF,TGTGCCAGCAGCCTATTGGGACAGGGGGCGACTAATGAAAAACTGTTTTTT
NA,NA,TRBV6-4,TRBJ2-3,CASSTSPFTDTQYF,TGTGCCAGCAGTACTAGCCCCTTCACAGATACGCAGTATTTT
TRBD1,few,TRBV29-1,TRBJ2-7,CSVELTGSPYEQYF,TGCAGCGTTGAATTGACAGGGAGCCCCTACGAGCAGTACTTC
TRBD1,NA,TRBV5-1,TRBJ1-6,CASSPRDRGNSPLHF,TGCGCCAGCAGCCCACGGGACAGAGGAAATTCACCCCTCCACTTT
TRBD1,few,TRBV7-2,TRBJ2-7,CASSLQGASSYEQYF,TGTGCCAGCAGCTTACAGGGGGCGAGCTCCTACGAGCAGTACTTC
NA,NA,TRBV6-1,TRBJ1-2,CASSEGGGYTF,TGTGCCAGCAGTGAAGGCGGTGGCTACACCTTC
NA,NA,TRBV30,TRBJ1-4,CAWRPTATNEKLFF,TGTGCCTGGAGACCGACAGCAACTAATGAAAAACTGTTTTTT
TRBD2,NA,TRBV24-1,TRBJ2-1,CATSGWTSGSSYNEQFF,TGTGCCACCAGTGGCTGGACTAGCGGGAGCTCCTACAATGAGCAGTTCTTC
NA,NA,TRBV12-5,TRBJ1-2,CASGKERRPRGGYTF,TGTGCTAGTGGTAAAGAGAGGAGGCCTCGGGGTGGCTACACCTTC
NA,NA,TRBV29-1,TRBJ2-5,CSVATLGQGRETQYF,TGCAGCGTTGCCACATTGGGGCAGGGCCGAGAGACCCAGTACTTC
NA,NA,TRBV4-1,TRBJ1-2,CASSPSTGGGYTF,TGCGCCAGCAGTCCTTCGACAGGTGGCGGCTACACCTTC
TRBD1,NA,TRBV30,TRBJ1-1,CAWSVTGAAEAFF,TGTGCCTGGAGTGTCACAGGGGCGGCTGAAGCTTTCTTT
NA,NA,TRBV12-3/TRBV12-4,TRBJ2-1,CASSLQGYEQFF,TGTGCCAGCAGCCTACAGGGCTATGAGCAGTTCTTC